One sample yielded the 16 T cell receptor beta chains listed below, sequenced in a study of human T cells and chemical hapten exposure. TCRdb independently ran MiXCR on the RACE reads; one entry per CDR3 protein. Of more than 250,000 distinct CDR3 sequences listed, 7.5% to 9% are singletons. Time point reported: pre-sensitization, week 0. Treatment in this sample: therapeutic diphenylcyclopropenone sensitization with weekly scalp DPC. Material: whole blood, obtained in connection with sensitization to the hapten diphenylcyclopropenone (DPC). Receptors were obtained from a woman aged 40 to 55 with alopecia areata. Some clones in this sample may be carry-over from other donors' samples.

The rearrangement uses TRBV10-3 and TRBJ1-5; possibly TRBD1 for D (5 bases). Trimming pared 3 bases from V and 0 bases from J, leaving 12 bases between. This CDR3 contains 16 residues. CDR1 is ENHRY, CDR2 SYGVKD, per germline. The CDR3 coding sequence is TGTGCCATCAGTGATGGGACCTACATTAGCAATCAGCCCCAGCATTTT. Its translation is CAISDGTYISNQPQHF.

This clonotype was picked up one time. This may be a read error, as it is one base from a much larger clone. The genes are TRBV5-1 and TRBJ2-3; TRBD2 might be the D (6 bases). CDR1 and CDR2 (germline): SGHRS, YFSETQ. There are 16 residues in the CDR3. V was trimmed by 0 bases and J by 7 bases, leaving 18 bases between them. CDR3 protein: CASSLEGSGCGNTQYF. The CDR3 DNA is TGCGCCAGCAGCTTGGAAGGGAGCGGGTGCGGGAATACGCAGTATTTT.

This clonotype was recorded a few times. V usage is TRBV7-6 and J usage is TRBJ2-5; tentative D call: TRBD2 (5 bases). CDR3 size: 14 residues. Between the trimmed V and J ends, which lost 0 bases and 3 bases, there was a span of 8 bases. Germline V CDR1 and CDR2: SGHVS, FNYEAQ. CDR3 residues: CASSLAPGEETQYF. In nucleotides, the CDR3 is TGTGCCAGCAGCTTAGCGCCCGGGGAAGAGACCCAGTACTTC.

The chain employs TRBV6-5 and TRBJ2-6; D might be TRBD2 (6 bases). Germline loops: CDR1 MNHEY, CDR2 SVGAGI. The germline V and J ends were trimmed by 2 bases and 0 bases, with 17 bases remaining between them. This CDR3 is built from 19 residues. This CDR3 is CASSYGDARGSSGANVLTF. The CDR3 DNA is TGTGCCAGCAGTTACGGAGATGCTCGGGGGTCCTCTGGGGCCAACGTCCTGACTTTC.

Comments on this clonotype: A read error may produce the germline difference seen at one junction end. The chain is built from TRBV11-2 and TRBJ2-1, with a tentative D call TRBD2 (7 bases). The CDR3 covers 16 residues. In germline, CDR1 is SGHAT, CDR2 FQNNGV. The CDR3 loop reads CASSPMGGGRRNEHFF. The CDR3 DNA is TGTGCCAGCAGCCCGATGGGAGGGGGGAGGAGGAATGAGCACTTCTTC.

About this clonotype itself: The junction departs from germline at one end; a sequencing error may be responsible. This chain joins TRBV6-5 and TRBJ2-2; D assignment may be TRBD1 or TRBD2 (5 bases each). Looked up from germline, CDR1 is MNHEY and CDR2 is SVGAGI. CDR3 size: 15 residues. In nucleotides, the CDR3 is TGTGCCAGCACTTACGGGACGACGAACACCGGGGAGCTGTTTTTT. Encoded protein: CASTYGTTNTGELFF.

The V call is TRBV15, the J call TRBJ2-7; 9 bases map to TRBD2. CDR3 length equals 16 residues. CDR1 and CDR2 from the germline V gene are LNHNV and YYDKDF (reference sequence). J gave up 6 bases and V 1 base, and 10 bases lay outside the gene matches. DNA for the CDR3: TGTGCCACCAGCAGAGGTATAGCGGGAGTATCGAGCGAGCAGTACTTC. Amino acids: CATSRGIAGVSSEQYF. Combining the CDR3 with reference TRBV15 and TRBJ2-7 gives the whole variable domain DAMVIQNPRYQVTQFGKPVTLSCSQTLNHNVMYWYQQKSSQAPKLLFHYYDKDFNNEADTPDNFQSRRPNTSFCFLDIRSPGLGDTAMYLCATSRGIAGVSSEQYFGPGTRLTVT.

The chain joins TRBV7-8 to TRBJ1-1; 9 bases agree with TRBD1. Germline V gene sequence: CDR1 SGHVS, CDR2 FQNEAQ. The CDR3 consists of 12 residues. The V segment lost 4 bases and the J segment 6 bases; nucleotides outside the gene matches: 0. CDR3 DNA sequence: TGTGCCAGCAGCTACAGGGGGCCTGAAGCTTTCTTT. This codes for CASSYRGPEAFF.

The J gene is TRBJ2-1, the V gene TRBV7-9, with D perhaps TRBD2 (5 bases). V gave up 6 bases and J gave up 0 bases, with 12 bases separating them. CDR3 length: 15 amino acids. The germline gives CDR1 SEHNR, CDR2 FQNEAQ (reference sequence). CDR3 in DNA: TGTGCCAGCAGTCTTAGCGCGAGCTCCTACAATGAGCAGTTCTTC. Residues: CASSLSASSYNEQFF.

J is TRBJ2-3 and V is TRBV6-2 or TRBV6-3; unclear D gene. In germline, CDR1 is MNHEY, CDR2 SVGEGT. With 7 bases removed from V and 2 bases from J, the gap between germline ends came to 13 bases. The CDR3 is 14 amino acids. The CDR3 DNA reads as TGTGCCAGCATCCCGGGTTGGTACACAGATACGCAGTATTTT. Translated, it gives CASIPGWYTDTQYF.

In this sample, this clonotype turned up a few times. The V call is TRBV20-1, the J call TRBJ2-7; the D is unclear. From germline, CDR1 is DFQATT and CDR2 SNEGSKA (reference sequence). With 3 bases removed from V and 3 bases from J, the gap between germline ends came to 9 bases. This CDR3 spans 12 amino acids. The CDR3 loop reads CSASPAGYEQYF. As DNA, the CDR3 is TGCAGTGCTAGCCCCGCCGGCTACGAGCAGTACTTC.

This clonotype was observed a few times. V usage is TRBV6-2 or TRBV6-3 and J usage is TRBJ2-5, with 10 bases aligning to TRBD1. CDR3 size: 14 residues. Losses at the gene ends were 4 bases for V and 6 bases for J; bases not matched to a gene: 5. Looked up from germline, CDR1 is MNHEY and CDR2 is SVGEGT. CDR3 loop: CASSSGQGGKTQYF. The CDR3 DNA follows: TGTGCCAGCAGTTCCGGACAGGGGGGAAAGACCCAGTACTTC.

The CDR3 loop is CASSENRAVQRTTDTQYF. The CDR3 region has the DNA TGTGCCAGCAGTGAAAATCGGGCGGTCCAGCGAACCACAGATACGCAGTATTTT. The V and J genes are TRBV6-1 and TRBJ2-3; no clear D gene. From germline, CDR1 is MNHNS and CDR2 SASEGT. The CDR3 consists of 18 residues. V was cut by 2 bases and J by 2 bases, with 20 bases left in between.

This chain uses TRBV6-5 with TRBJ2-5, with TRBD2 identical over 7 bases. The germline V gene encodes CDR1 MNHEY and CDR2 SVGAGI. The CDR3 is made up of 17 amino acids. The ends lost 3 bases at V and 5 bases at J; junction bases unmatched: 15. CDR3 sequence (DNA): TGTGCCAGCAGTTATAGGGCTAGCGGAATTACGACGGAGACCCAGTACTTC. Translated, it gives CASSYRASGITTETQYF.

The chain carries TRBV7-9 and TRBJ1-2; 8 nucleotides match TRBD1. The CDR3 consists of 14 residues. After removal of 6 bases from V and 4 bases from J, the junction contained 7 bases not matched to a gene. Per the germline V gene, CDR1 is SEHNR and CDR2 is FQNEAQ (reference sequence). In nucleotides, the CDR3 is TGTGCCAGCAGTCAGGGACAGGACGTCTATGGCTACACCTTC. Amino acids: CASSQGQDVYGYTF.

This clonotype has just a few counts. V and J are TRBV20-1 and TRBJ2-1, with TRBD2 matching 11 bases. V was clipped by 3 bases and J by 4 bases; unmatched bases: 11. The CDR3 covers 17 residues. The germline V gene encodes CDR1 DFQATT and CDR2 SNEGSKA (reference sequence). CDR3 DNA sequence: TGCAGTGCTAGGCGCCGCCCGGGACTAGCGGTTTACAATGAGCAGTTCTTC. This sequence encodes CSARRRPGLAVYNEQFF.